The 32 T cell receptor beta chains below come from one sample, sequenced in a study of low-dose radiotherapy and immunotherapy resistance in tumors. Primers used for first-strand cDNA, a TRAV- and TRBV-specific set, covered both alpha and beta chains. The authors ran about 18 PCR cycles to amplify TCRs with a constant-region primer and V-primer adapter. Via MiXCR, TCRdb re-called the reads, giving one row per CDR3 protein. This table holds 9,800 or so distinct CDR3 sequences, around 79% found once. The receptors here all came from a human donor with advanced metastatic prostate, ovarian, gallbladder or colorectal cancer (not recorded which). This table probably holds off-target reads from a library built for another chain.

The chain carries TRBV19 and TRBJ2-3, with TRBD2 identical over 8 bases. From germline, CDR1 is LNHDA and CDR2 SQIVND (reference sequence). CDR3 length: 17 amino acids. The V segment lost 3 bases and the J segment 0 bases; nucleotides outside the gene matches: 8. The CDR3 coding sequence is TGTGCCAGTAGTATTAACGGGAGGGCCACTAGCACAGATACGCAGTATTTT. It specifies CASSINGRATSTDTQYF.

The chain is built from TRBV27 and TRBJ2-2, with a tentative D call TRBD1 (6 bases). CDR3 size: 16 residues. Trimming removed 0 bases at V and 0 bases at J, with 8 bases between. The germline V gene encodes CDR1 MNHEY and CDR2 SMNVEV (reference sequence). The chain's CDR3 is CASSLSGATNTGELFF. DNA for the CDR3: TGTGCCAGCAGTTTATCGGGGGCAACGAACACCGGGGAGCTGTTTTTT.

CDR3 nucleotide sequence: TGTGCCAGCAGTTCGGGGCTGCGTGAGCAGTTCTTC. This codes for CASSSGLREQFF. The gene calls are TRBV28 and TRBJ2-1, with D perhaps given as TRBD1 or TRBD2 (5 bases each). Germline values: CDR1 MDHEN, CDR2 SYDVKM. This CDR3 region has 12 residues. The V end was cut by 4 bases, the J end by 9 bases, with 10 bases between. Filled out from reference TRBV28 and TRBJ2-1, the complete variable domain reads DVKVTQSSRYLVKRTGEKVFLECVQDMDHENMFWYRQDPGLGLRLIYFSYDVKMKEKGDIPEGYSVSREKKERFSLILESASTNQTSMYLCASSSGLREQFFGPGTRLTVL.

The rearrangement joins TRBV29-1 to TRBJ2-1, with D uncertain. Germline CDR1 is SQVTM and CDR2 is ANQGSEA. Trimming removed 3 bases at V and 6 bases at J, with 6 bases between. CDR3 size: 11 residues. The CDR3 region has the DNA TGCAGCGTTGACCGCGCCAATGAGCAGTTCTTC. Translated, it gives CSVDRANEQFF.

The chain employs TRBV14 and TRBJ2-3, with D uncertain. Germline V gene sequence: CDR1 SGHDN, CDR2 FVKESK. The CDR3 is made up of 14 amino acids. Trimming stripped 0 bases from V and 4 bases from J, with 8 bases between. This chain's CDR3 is CASSQDLWADTQYF. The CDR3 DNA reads TGTGCCAGCAGCCAAGATCTGTGGGCAGATACGCAGTATTTT.

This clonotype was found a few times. For the CDR3, the DNA is TGTGCCAGCAGCGCTCTAGCGGCCTCCTACAATGAGCAGTTCTTC. The encoded protein is CASSALAASYNEQFF. J is TRBJ2-1 and V is TRBV9, with 7 bases that match TRBD2. This CDR3 is 15 amino acids long. Per the germline V gene, CDR1 is SGDLS and CDR2 is YYNGEE. Trimming cost V 3 bases and J 0 bases; bases outside gene matches: 3.

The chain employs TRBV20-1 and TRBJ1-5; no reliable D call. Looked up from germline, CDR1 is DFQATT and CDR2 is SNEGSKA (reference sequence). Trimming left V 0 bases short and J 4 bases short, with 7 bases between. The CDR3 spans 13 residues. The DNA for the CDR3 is TGCAGTGCTAGAGAGACGCCTAATCAGCCCCAGCATTTT. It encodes CSARETPNQPQHF.

The CDR3 sequence is CASSGGGRNEQFF. The CDR3 nucleotides are TGTGCCAGCAGCGGGGGGGGGCGGAATGAGCAGTTCTTC. The chain has TRBV28 and TRBJ2-1; 8 nucleotides align to TRBD2. Looked up from germline, CDR1 is MDHEN and CDR2 is SYDVKM. The V gene end was trimmed by 6 bases and the J gene end by 7 bases; junction bases not matched to a gene: 5. There are 13 residues in the CDR3.

The CDR3 DNA reads as TGTGCCAGCAGTCGACAGGCTTTGGGGGCGAACACTGAAGCTTTCTTT. Translated: CASSRQALGANTEAFF. The gene calls are TRBV13 and TRBJ1-1, with TRBD1 as a possible D gene (6 bases). This CDR3 contains 16 residues. Looked up from germline, CDR1 is PRHDT and CDR2 is FYEKMQ (reference sequence). V was shortened by 6 bases and J by 1 base, with 18 bases between the two germline ends.

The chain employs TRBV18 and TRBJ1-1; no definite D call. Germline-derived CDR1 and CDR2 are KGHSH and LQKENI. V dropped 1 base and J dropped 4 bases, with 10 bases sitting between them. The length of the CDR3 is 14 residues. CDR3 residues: CASSPQGMRTEAFF. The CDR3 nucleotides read TGTGCCAGCTCACCACAGGGAATGCGCACTGAAGCTTTCTTT. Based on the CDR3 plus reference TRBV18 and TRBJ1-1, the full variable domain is NAGVMQNPRHLVRRRGQEARLRCSPMKGHSHVYWYRQLPEEGLKFMVYLQKENIIDESGMPKERFSAEFPKEGPSILRIQQVVRGDSAAYFCASSPQGMRTEAFFGQGTRLTVV.

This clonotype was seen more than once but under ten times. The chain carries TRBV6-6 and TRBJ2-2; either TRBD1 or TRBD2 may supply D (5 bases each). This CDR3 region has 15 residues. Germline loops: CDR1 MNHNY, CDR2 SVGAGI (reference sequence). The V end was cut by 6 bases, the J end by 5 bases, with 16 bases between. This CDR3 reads CASRGEQEYTGELFF. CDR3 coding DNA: TGTGCCAGCAGGGGGGAGCAGGAGTATACCGGGGAGCTGTTTTTT.

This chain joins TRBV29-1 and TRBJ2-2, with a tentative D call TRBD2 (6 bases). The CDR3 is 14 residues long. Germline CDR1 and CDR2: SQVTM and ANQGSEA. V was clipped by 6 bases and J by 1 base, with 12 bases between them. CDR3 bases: TGCAGCGTCTGGGTCGGGGGGAACACCGGGGAGCTGTTTTTT. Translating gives CSVWVGGNTGELFF.

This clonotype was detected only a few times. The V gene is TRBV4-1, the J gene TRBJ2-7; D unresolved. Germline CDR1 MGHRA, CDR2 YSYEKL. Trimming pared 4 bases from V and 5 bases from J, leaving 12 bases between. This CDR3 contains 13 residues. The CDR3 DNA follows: TGCGCCAGCAGCCGGGGAACTACGGACGAGCAGTACTTC. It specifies CASSRGTTDEQYF.

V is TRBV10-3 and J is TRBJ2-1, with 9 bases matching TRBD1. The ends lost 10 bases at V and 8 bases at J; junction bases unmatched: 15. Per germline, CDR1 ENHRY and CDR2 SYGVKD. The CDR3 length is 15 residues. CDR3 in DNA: TGTGCCACCTCCGCCGGGACAGGGCTCGAGGATGAGCAGTTCTTC. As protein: CATSAGTGLEDEQFF.

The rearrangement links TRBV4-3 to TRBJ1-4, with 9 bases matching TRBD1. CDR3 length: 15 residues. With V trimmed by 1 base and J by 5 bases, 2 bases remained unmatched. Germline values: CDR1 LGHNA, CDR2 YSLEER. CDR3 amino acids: CASSQAGTGNEKLFF. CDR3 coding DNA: TGCGCCAGCAGCCAAGCCGGGACAGGGAATGAAAAACTGTTTTTT.

CDR3 bases: TGTGCCAGCAGGACAGGGGGAAGCTCCTACGAGCAGTACTTC. It specifies CASRTGGSSYEQYF. The chain joins TRBV12-3 or TRBV12-4 to TRBJ2-7; 9 positions agree with TRBD1. Unmatched junction bases numbered 3, after V lost 6 bases and J lost 0 bases. The CDR3 runs 14 residues.

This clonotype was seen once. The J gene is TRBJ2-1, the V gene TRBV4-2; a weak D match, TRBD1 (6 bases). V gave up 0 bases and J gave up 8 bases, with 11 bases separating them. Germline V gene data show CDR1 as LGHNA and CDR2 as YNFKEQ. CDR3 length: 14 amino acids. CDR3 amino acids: CASSQDRGSDEQFF. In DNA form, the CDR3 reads TGTGCCAGCAGCCAAGATAGGGGGTCGGATGAGCAGTTCTTC.

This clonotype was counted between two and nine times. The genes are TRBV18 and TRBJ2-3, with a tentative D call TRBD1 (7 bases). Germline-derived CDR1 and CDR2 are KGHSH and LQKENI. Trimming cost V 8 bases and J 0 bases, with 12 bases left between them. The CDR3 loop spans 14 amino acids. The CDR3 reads CASAGQPSTDTQYF. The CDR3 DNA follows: TGTGCCAGCGCGGGACAGCCGAGCACAGATACGCAGTATTTT.

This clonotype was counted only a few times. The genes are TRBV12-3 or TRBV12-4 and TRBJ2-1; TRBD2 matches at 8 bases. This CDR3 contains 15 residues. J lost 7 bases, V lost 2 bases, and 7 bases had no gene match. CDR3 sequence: CASSLIGGGWNEQFF. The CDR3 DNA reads TGTGCCAGCAGTTTAATCGGGGGGGGATGGAATGAGCAGTTCTTC.

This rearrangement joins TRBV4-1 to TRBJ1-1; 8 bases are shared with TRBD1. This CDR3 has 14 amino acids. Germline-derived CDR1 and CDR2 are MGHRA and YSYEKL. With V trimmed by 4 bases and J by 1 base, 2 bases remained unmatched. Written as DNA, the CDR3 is TGCGCCAGCAGCCCGGACAGGGCGAACACTGAAGCTTTCTTT. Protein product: CASSPDRANTEAFF.

CDR3 nucleotides: TGTGCCAGCAGCCACGGACTAGCGGAAACCTACAATGAGCAGTTCTTC. As protein: CASSHGLAETYNEQFF. V and J are TRBV3-1 and TRBJ2-1, with 10 bases fitting TRBD2. The germline V gene has CDR1 LGHDT and CDR2 YNNKEL (reference sequence). V lost 3 bases, J lost 2 bases, and 4 bases stayed unmatched. This CDR3 region has 16 residues.

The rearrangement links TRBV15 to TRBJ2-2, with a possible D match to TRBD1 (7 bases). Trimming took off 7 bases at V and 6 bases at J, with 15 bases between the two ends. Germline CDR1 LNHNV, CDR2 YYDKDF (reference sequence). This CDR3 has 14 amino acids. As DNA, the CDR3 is TGTGCCACCAAGGAGGGGGCGGTTTCCGGGGAGCTGTTTTTT. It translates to CATKEGAVSGELFF.

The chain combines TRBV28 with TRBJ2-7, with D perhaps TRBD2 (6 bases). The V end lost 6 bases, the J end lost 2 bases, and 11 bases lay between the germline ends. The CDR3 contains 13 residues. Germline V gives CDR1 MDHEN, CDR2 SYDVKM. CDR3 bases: TGTGCCAGCAGGCGACTAGTACCCTACGAGCAGTACTTC. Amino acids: CASRRLVPYEQYF. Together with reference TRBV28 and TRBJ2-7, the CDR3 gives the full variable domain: DVKVTQSSRYLVKRTGEKVFLECVQDMDHENMFWYRQDPGLGLRLIYFSYDVKMKEKGDIPEGYSVSREKKERFSLILESASTNQTSMYLCASRRLVPYEQYFGPGTRLTVT.

The CDR3 spells CASSPFTGESYEQYF. The DNA for the CDR3 is TGTGCCAGCTCACCATTCACAGGGGAGTCCTACGAGCAGTACTTC. The chain links TRBV18 to TRBJ2-7; 7 nucleotides match TRBD1. V lost 2 bases, J lost 1 base, and 5 bases stayed unmatched. This CDR3 comprises 15 residues. Germline lookup yields CDR1 KGHSH and CDR2 LQKENI.

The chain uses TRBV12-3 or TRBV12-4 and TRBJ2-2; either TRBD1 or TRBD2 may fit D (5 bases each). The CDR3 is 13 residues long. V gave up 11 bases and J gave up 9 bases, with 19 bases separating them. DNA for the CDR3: TGTGCCGTGGGGGATGGGTACCGCCGGGAGCTGTTTTTT. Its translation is CAVGDGYRRELFF.

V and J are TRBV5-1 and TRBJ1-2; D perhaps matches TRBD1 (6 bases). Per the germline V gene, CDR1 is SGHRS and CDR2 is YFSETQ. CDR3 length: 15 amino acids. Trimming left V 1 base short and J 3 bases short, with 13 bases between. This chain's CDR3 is CASSLLQGPDYGYTF. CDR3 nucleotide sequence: TGCGCCAGCAGCTTGCTACAGGGACCAGACTATGGCTACACCTTC.

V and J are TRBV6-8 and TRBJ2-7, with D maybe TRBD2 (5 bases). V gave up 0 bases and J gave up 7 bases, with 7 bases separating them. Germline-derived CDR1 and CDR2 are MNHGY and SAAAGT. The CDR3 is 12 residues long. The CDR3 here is CASSYSPGEQYF. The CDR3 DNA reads TGTGCCAGCAGTTACTCTCCGGGGGAGCAGTACTTC.

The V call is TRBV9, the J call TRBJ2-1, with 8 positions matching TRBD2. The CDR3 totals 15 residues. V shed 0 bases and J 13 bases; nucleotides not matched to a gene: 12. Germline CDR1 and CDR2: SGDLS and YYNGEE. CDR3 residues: CASSVAPDSGIFQFF. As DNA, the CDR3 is TGTGCCAGCAGCGTAGCCCCTGATAGCGGGATATTTCAGTTCTTC.

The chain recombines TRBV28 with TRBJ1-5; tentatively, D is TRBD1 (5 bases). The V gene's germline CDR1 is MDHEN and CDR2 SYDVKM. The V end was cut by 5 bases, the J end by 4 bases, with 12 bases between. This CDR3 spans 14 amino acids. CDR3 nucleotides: TGTGCCAGCAGTACCGGGACCCGTAATCAGCCCCAGCATTTT. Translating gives CASSTGTRNQPQHF.

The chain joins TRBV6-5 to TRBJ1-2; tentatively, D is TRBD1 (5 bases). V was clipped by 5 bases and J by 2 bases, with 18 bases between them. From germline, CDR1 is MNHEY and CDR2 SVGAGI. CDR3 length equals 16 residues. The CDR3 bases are TGTGCCAGCAGTGGTCAATGGGGGAAGGGGAACTATGGCTACACCTTC. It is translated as CASSGQWGKGNYGYTF.

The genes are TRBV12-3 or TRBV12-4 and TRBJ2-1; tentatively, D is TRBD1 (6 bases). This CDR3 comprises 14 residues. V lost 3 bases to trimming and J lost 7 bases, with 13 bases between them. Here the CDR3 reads CASSFRAGVNEQFF. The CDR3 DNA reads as TGTGCCAGCAGTTTTAGGGCAGGGGTGAATGAGCAGTTCTTC.

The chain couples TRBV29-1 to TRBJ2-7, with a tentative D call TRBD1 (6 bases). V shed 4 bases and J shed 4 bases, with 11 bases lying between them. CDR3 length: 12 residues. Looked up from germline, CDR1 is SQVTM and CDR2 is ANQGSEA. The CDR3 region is CSVVGGRYEQYF. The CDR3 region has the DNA TGCAGCGTTGTAGGGGGAAGATACGAGCAGTACTTC.